Listed below are T cell receptor beta chains from one sample, sequenced in a study of cytomegalovirus exposure and HLA in healthy donors. TCRdb's table, derived via immunoSEQ multiplex PCR, lists solely in-frame clones and lacks some. Recorded for this sample: tens of thousands of clones. Sequencing was done on a sample of PBMCs. The receptors stem from a man over 45 in good health and CMV-seropositive. CDR3s include the opening cysteine and the closing phenylalanine or tryptophan.

V gene,CDR3 protein
TRBV5-1,CASSLQARRGGEKLFF
TRBV30,CAWSGVPKETQYF
TRBV28,CASSPAYEQYF
TRBV4-3,CASSPVGPSTDTQYF
TRBV11-3,CASSLGTGAHGELFF
TRBV29-1,CSVGFRRDSHTEAFF
TRBV5-1,CASSQQGVANTEAFF
TRBV29-1,CSVGTPNTGELFF
TRBV25-1,CASSDMGGLAF
TRBV9,CASSVVADPQTGELFF
TRBV18,CASSLGQGLGNQPQHF
TRBV7-8,CASNPRTGPYNEQFF
TRBV7-2,CASSSGVDQPQHF
TRBV18,CASSLGANYGYTF
TRBV2,CASSERTGRGGYTF
TRBV7-8,CASSLEPSRYNEQFF
TRBV6-1,CASSLTFDRRETQYF
TRBV18,CASSPPGNTEAFF
TRBV11-3,CASSLGAGWRAFF
TRBV15,CATSLGLSAFF